The 19 T cell receptor beta chains in this list originate from one sample, sequenced in a study of blood T cells in healthy people across ages. Alongside a J-beta primer mix, a sample-barcoded 5' primer served in a second PCR lasting about 6 to 11 cycles. In TCRdb, the 5' RACE reads were re-called with MiXCR into one record per CDR3 protein. The sample contains about 680,000 distinct CDR3 sequences, about half of which appear only once. Sample: blood. These receptors originate from a woman in her sixties in good health.

Concerning this clonotype itself: This may come from a read error, since a much larger clone is one base off. J is TRBJ2-7 and V is TRBV27, with 7 bases matching TRBD2. This CDR3 region has 16 residues. Trimming removed 6 bases from V and 0 bases from J; junction bases left unmatched: 11. Germline CDR1 reads MNHEY; CDR2 reads SMNVEV (reference sequence). The CDR3 region has the DNA TGTGCCAGCAGCCGACAAGCTAGCGGAAGCTCCTACGAGCAGTACTTC. It specifies CASSRQASGSSYEQYF.

This clonotype was seen a few times. This chain links TRBV29-1 with TRBJ2-1; D possibly corresponds to TRBD1 (5 bases). The J call may be incorrect, as the DNA end agrees better with TRBJ2-7. Germline loops: CDR1 SQVTM, CDR2 ANQGSEA. The CDR3 totals 14 residues. Written as DNA, the CDR3 is TGCAGCGTTGGCTCTCAGGGTTCCTACAATGAGCAGTACTTC. This sequence encodes CSVGSQGSYNEQYF.

V gene TRBV15 combines with J gene TRBJ2-7, with 8 bases fitting TRBD1. Per the germline V gene, CDR1 is LNHNV and CDR2 is YYDKDF (reference sequence). The CDR3 runs 14 residues. J gave up 7 bases and V 4 bases, and 9 bases lay outside the gene matches. CDR3 sequence reads: CATSIAGGSREQYF. CDR3 DNA sequence: TGTGCCACCAGCATTGCAGGGGGCTCGAGGGAGCAGTACTTC.

V gene TRBV20-1 combines with J gene TRBJ2-1; 10 nucleotides agree with TRBD2. CDR3 length equals 17 residues. Germline V lookup: CDR1 DFQATT, CDR2 SNEGSKA (reference sequence). Trimming at V came to 0 bases and at J to 4 bases, leaving 9 bases not matched to a gene. The CDR3 spells CSARDGRVAGGYNEQFF. In DNA, the CDR3 is TGCAGTGCTAGAGATGGGAGGGTAGCGGGAGGTTACAATGAGCAGTTCTTC.

This clonotype has more than one count but fewer than ten. The rearrangement links TRBV7-9 to TRBJ2-5; TRBD2 aligns across 7 bases. CDR1 is SEHNR, CDR2 FQNEAQ, per germline (reference sequence). V was clipped by 3 bases and J by 5 bases; unmatched bases: 6. The CDR3 totals 14 residues. The CDR3 DNA reads TGTGCCAGCAGCTTCGCGGGAGTCTCGGAGACCCAGTACTTC. Protein sequence: CASSFAGVSETQYF.

This clonotype was seen only once. Its ends do not fully match the called genes, so a read error is possible. The chain's CDR3 is CAGSLAGGNTEAFF. The CDR3 DNA reads as TGTGCCGGCAGCTTAGCCGGGGGGAACACTGAAGCTTTCTTT. The chain carries TRBV7-9 and TRBJ1-1; the D gene is possibly TRBD1 (5 bases). From germline, CDR1 is SEHNR and CDR2 FQNEAQ (reference sequence). The CDR3 extends over 14 amino acids. The full variable domain, with the rest looked up from reference TRBV7-9 and TRBJ1-1, is DTGVSQNPRHKITKRGQNVTFRCDPISEHNRLYWYRQTLGQGPEFLTYFQNEAQLEKSRLLSDRFSAERPKGSFSTLEIQRTEQGDSAMYLCAGSLAGGNTEAFFGQGTRLTVV.

Ten or more counts support this clonotype. V and J are TRBV7-2 and TRBJ2-7; D gene ambiguous. The V and J ends lost 1 base and 7 bases respectively, with 17 bases between them. Germline V gene sequence: CDR1 SGHTA, CDR2 FQGNSA. The CDR3 runs to 15 residues. As DNA, the CDR3 is TGTGCCAGCAGCTTAGGAGGCCGATCGGGCTCGGAGCAGTACTTC. Its translation is CASSLGGRSGSEQYF. Looking up the rest from reference TRBV7-2 and TRBJ2-7 gives the full variable domain: GAGVSQSPSNKVTEKGKDVELRCDPISGHTALYWYRQSLGQGLEFLIYFQGNSAPDKSGLPSDRFSAERTGGSVSTLTIQRTQQEDSAVYLCASSLGGRSGSEQYFGPGTRLTVT.

The chain carries TRBV7-9 and TRBJ2-3; the D call may be TRBD1 or TRBD2 (5 bases each). Looked up from germline, CDR1 is SEHNR and CDR2 is FQNEAQ (reference sequence). Trimming stripped 4 bases from V and 8 bases from J, with 22 bases between. The CDR3 is made up of 16 amino acids. CDR3 loop: CASSSPPGPAIGTQYF. In nucleotides, the CDR3 is TGTGCCAGCAGCTCTCCCCCGGGACCTGCAATAGGTACGCAGTATTTT.

This clonotype appeared a few times. This chain links TRBV28 with TRBJ1-4; no clear D gene. V lost 5 bases and J 3 bases, leaving 7 bases between the germline ends. Per the germline V gene, CDR1 is MDHEN and CDR2 is SYDVKM. This CDR3 contains 13 residues. The CDR3 region has the DNA TGTGCCAGCAGTCTTCCCGCTAATGAAAAACTGTTTTTT. The encoded protein is CASSLPANEKLFF.

The chain joins TRBV6-5 to TRBJ1-5; perhaps TRBD1 as D (5 bases). Germline values: CDR1 MNHEY, CDR2 SVGAGI. The CDR3 has 14 residues. V lost 8 bases to trimming and J lost 4 bases, with 15 bases between them. The CDR3 DNA reads as TGTGCCAGCGCCCGGGTTGGGGGTAATCAGCCCCAGCATTTT. It encodes CASARVGGNQPQHF.

Of note for this clonotype: Sequence at one end of the junction differs from germline and may be a read error. This chain joins TRBV7-3 and TRBJ2-5, with 8 bases aligning to TRBD2. This CDR3 region has 16 residues. From germline, CDR1 is SGHTA and CDR2 FQGTGA. CDR3 coding DNA: TGTACCAGCAGCTTATCCAGCGGGAGTCTCGGAGAGACCCAGTACTTC. It is translated as CTSSLSSGSLGETQYF. The variable domain in full, with the rest retrieved from reference TRBV7-3 and TRBJ2-5, is GAGVSQTPSNKVTEKGKYVELRCDPISGHTALYWYRQSLGQGPEFLIYFQGTGAADDSGLPNDRFFAVRPEGSVSTLKIQRTERGDSAVYLCTSSLSSGSLGETQYFGPGTRLLVL.

This clonotype is a singleton in its sample. This rearrangement joins TRBV4-1 to TRBJ1-4, with a tentative D call TRBD1 (5 bases). The CDR3 has 14 amino acids. Germline V CDR1 and CDR2: MGHRA, YSYEKL. Trimming shortened V by 3 bases and J by 5 bases, and 10 bases separated the two germline ends. The CDR3 DNA reads TGCGCCAGCAGCCATCGGGACTTAAATGAAAAACTGTTTTTT. This translates into CASSHRDLNEKLFF.

The V and J genes are TRBV15 and TRBJ2-7; a possible D gene is TRBD2 (6 bases). The CDR3 contains 15 residues. Trimming stripped 0 bases from V and 5 bases from J, with 14 bases between. CDR1 and CDR2 (germline): LNHNV, YYDKDF (reference sequence). This CDR3 is CATSRDGGVTNEQYF. In DNA, the CDR3 is TGTGCCACCAGCAGAGATGGCGGGGTAACGAACGAGCAGTACTTC.

This sequence joins TRBV28 and TRBJ2-1; the match to TRBD2 covers 7 bases. The CDR3 is 15 residues long. Per germline, CDR1 MDHEN and CDR2 SYDVKM. The junction had 11 bases not matched to a gene; V was cut back by 2 bases and J by 10 bases. The CDR3 bases are TGTGCCAGCAGTTTAGGTGGGAGCGGGGCCAAGGAGCAGTTCTTC. Protein: CASSLGGSGAKEQFF.

The rearrangement joins TRBV9 to TRBJ2-5, with 7 bases identical to TRBD2. Looked up from germline, CDR1 is SGDLS and CDR2 is YYNGEE. This CDR3 is built from 16 residues. J gave up 11 bases and V 0 bases, and 16 bases lay outside the gene matches. CDR3 amino acids: CASSVEAAGFVGEQYF. The CDR3 DNA sequence: TGTGCCAGCAGCGTAGAAGCAGCGGGATTTGTTGGTGAGCAGTACTTC.

Comment on this clonotype: One end of the junction varies from germline; a read error may be responsible. The J gene is TRBJ2-1, the V gene TRBV4-2; no definite D call. This CDR3 is built from 16 residues. CDR1 and CDR2 from the germline V gene are LGHNA and YNFKEQ. The CDR3 here is CVSSQDPMVDYNEQFF. Written as DNA, the CDR3 is TGTGTCAGCAGCCAAGATCCCATGGTGGACTACAATGAGCAGTTCTTC.

The chain has TRBV7-6 and TRBJ2-2, with D hard to call. The CDR3 length is 15 residues. V gave up 5 bases and J gave up 0 bases, with 10 bases separating them. The germline CDR1 and CDR2 sequences are SGHVS and FNYEAQ. In DNA, the CDR3 is TGTGCCAGCAGCCCACGGAGCGCGAACACCGGGGAGCTGTTTTTT. It codes for CASSPRSANTGELFF.

This clonotype was observed a few times. The rearrangement uses TRBV7-9 and TRBJ2-5; TRBD1 agrees at 8 bases. The V gene end was trimmed by 4 bases and the J gene end by 6 bases; junction bases not matched to a gene: 10. CDR1 is SEHNR and CDR2 is FQNEAQ in the germline V gene (reference sequence). The CDR3 totals 15 residues. The CDR3 bases are TGTGCCAGCAGCTACAGGACAGGGTTGGTAAAGACCCAGTACTTC. Its protein is CASSYRTGLVKTQYF.

The rearrangement joins TRBV20-1 to TRBJ1-2; the D gene is possibly TRBD1 (5 bases). The germline gives CDR1 DFQATT, CDR2 SNEGSKA (reference sequence). CDR3 length: 13 amino acids. Trimming stripped 6 bases from V and 6 bases from J, with 17 bases between. CDR3: CSAPGLLGHGYTF. For the CDR3, the DNA is TGCAGTGCCCCGGGACTTCTCGGCCATGGCTACACCTTC.